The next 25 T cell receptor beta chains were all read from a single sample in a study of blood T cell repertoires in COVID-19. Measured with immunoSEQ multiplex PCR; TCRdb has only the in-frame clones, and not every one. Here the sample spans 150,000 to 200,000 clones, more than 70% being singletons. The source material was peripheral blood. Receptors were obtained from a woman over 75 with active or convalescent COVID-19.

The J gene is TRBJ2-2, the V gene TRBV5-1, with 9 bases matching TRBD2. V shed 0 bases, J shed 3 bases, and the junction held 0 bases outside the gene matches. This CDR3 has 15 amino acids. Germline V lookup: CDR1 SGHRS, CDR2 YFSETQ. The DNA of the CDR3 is TGCGCCAGCAGCTTGGTAGCGGGAGACACCGGGGAGCTGTTTTTT. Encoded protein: CASSLVAGDTGELFF.

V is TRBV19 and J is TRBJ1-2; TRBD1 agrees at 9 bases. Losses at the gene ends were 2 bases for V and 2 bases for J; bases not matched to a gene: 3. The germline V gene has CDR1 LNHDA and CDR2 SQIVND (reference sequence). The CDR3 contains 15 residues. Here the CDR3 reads CASSIIGQGNYGYTF. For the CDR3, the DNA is TGTGCCAGTAGTATAATAGGACAGGGGAACTATGGCTACACCTTC.

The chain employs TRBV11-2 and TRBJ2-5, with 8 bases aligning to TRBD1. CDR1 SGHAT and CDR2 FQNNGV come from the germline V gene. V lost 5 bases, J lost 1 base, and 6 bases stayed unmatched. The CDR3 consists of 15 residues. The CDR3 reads CASSPPGTGQETQYF. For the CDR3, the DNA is TGTGCCAGCAGCCCACCCGGGACAGGCCAAGAGACCCAGTACTTC. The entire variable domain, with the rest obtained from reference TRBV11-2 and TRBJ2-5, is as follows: EAGVAQSPRYKIIEKRQSVAFWCNPISGHATLYWYQQILGQGPKLLIQFQNNGVVDDSQLPKDRFSAERLKGVDSTLKIQPAKLEDSAVYLCASSPPGTGQETQYFGPGTRLLVL.

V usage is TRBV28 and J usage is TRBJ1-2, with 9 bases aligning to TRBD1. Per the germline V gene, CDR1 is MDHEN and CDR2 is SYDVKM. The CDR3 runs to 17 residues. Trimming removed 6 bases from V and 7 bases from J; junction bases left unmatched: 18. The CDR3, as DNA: TGTGCCAGCAGCCGCTCAGGGTTGTGGGACAGGGAGGGTGGCTACACCTTC. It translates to CASSRSGLWDREGGYTF.

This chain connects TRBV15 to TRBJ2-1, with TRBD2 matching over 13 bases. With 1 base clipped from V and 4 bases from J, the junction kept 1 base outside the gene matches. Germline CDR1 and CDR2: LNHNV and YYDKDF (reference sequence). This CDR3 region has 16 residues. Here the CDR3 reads CATSRGGLAGYNEQFF. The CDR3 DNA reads TGTGCCACCAGCAGAGGGGGACTAGCGGGATACAATGAGCAGTTCTTC.

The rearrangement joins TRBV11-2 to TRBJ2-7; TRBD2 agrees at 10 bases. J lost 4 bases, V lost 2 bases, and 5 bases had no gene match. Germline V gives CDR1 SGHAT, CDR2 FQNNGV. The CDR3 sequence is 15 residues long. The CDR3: CASSLFASGRYEQYF. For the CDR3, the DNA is TGTGCCAGCAGCTTATTTGCTAGCGGGAGATACGAGCAGTACTTC.

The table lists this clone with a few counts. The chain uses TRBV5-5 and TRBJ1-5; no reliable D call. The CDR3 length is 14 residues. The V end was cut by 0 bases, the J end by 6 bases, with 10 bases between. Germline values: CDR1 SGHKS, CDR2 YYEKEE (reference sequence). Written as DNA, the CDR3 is TGTGCCAGCAGCTTGGAGGGAGGTGGTCAGCCCCAGCATTTT. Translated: CASSLEGGGQPQHF.

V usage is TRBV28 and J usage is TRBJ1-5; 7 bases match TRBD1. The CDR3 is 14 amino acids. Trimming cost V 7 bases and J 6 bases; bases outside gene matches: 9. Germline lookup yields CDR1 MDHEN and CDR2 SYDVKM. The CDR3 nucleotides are TGTGCCAGCACCCGGGACAGCTCTAGTCAGCCCCAGCATTTT. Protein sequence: CASTRDSSSQPQHF.

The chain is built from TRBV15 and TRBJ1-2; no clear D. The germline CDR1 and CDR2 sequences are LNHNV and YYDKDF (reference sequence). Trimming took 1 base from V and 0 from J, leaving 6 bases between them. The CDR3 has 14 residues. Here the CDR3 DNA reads TGTGCCACCAGCAGAGGCGGGGCTAACTATGGCTACACCTTC. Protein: CATSRGGANYGYTF.

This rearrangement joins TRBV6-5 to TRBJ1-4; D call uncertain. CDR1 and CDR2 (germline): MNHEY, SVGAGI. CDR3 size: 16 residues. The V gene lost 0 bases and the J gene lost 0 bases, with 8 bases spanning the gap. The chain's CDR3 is CASSYSGTATNEKLFF. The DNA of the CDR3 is TGTGCCAGCAGTTACTCCGGTACTGCAACTAATGAAAAACTGTTTTTT.

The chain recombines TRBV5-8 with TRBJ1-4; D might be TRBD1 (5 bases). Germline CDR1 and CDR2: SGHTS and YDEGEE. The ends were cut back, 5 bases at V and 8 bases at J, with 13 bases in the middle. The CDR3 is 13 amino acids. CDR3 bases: TGTGCCAGCAGGCGGGGCCGCGTGGAAAAACTGTTTTTT. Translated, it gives CASRRGRVEKLFF.

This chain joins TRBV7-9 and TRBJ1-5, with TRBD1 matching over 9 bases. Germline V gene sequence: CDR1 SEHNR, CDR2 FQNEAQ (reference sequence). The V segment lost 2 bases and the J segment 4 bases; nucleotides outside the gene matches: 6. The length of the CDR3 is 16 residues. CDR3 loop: CASSLIIGTGNQPQHF. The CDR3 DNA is TGTGCCAGCAGCTTAATTATTGGGACAGGGAATCAGCCCCAGCATTTT.

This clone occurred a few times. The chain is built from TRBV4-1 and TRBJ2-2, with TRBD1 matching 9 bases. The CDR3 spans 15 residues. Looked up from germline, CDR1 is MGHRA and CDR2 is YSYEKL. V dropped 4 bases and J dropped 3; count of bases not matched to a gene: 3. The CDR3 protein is CASSRRDRDTGELFF. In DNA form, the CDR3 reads TGCGCCAGCAGCCGCCGGGACAGGGACACCGGGGAGCTGTTTTTT.

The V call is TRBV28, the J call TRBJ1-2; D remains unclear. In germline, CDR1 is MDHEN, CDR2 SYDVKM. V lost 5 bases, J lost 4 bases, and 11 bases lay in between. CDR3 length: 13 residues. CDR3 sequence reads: CASSPPGIYGYTF. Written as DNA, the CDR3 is TGTGCCAGCAGTCCCCCGGGGATCTATGGCTACACCTTC.

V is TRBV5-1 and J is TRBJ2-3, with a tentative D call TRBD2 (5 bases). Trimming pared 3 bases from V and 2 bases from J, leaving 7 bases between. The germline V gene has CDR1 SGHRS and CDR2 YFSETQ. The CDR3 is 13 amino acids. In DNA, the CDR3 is TGCGCCAGCAGCTACGGGGTCACAGATACGCAGTATTTT. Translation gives CASSYGVTDTQYF.

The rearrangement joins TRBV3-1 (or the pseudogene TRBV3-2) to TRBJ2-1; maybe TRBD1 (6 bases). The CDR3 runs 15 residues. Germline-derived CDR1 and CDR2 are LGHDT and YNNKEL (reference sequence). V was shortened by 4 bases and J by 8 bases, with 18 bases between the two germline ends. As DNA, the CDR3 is TGTGCCAGCAGCCCCGGGACACCCAACATGGATGAGCAGTTCTTC. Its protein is CASSPGTPNMDEQFF.

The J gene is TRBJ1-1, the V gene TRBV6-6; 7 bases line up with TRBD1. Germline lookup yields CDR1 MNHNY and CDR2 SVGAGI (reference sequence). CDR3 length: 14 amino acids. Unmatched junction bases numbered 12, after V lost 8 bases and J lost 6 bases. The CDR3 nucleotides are TGTGCCAGCGCACCCCAGGGGGGTTACGCTGAAGCTTTCTTT. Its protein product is CASAPQGGYAEAFF.

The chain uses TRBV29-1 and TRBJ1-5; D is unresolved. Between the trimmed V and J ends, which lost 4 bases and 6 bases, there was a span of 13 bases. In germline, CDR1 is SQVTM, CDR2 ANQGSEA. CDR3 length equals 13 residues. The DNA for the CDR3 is TGCAGCGTTGGACACCGTCTCGGTCAGCCCCAGCATTTT. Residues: CSVGHRLGQPQHF.

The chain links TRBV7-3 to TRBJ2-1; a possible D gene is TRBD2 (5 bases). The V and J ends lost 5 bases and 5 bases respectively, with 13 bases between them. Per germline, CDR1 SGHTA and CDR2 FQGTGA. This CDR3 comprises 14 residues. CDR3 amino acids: CASSTTSSHNEQFF. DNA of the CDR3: TGTGCCAGCAGCACAACTAGTAGCCACAATGAGCAGTTCTTC. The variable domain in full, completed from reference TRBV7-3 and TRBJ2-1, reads GAGVSQTPSNKVTEKGKYVELRCDPISGHTALYWYRQSLGQGPEFLIYFQGTGAADDSGLPNDRFFAVRPEGSVSTLKIQRTERGDSAVYLCASSTTSSHNEQFFGPGTRLTVL.

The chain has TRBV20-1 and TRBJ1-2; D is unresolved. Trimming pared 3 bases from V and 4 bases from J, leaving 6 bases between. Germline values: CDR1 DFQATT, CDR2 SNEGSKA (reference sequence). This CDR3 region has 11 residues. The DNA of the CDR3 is TGCAGTGCTAGTACGGGCTATGGCTACACCTTC. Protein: CSASTGYGYTF.

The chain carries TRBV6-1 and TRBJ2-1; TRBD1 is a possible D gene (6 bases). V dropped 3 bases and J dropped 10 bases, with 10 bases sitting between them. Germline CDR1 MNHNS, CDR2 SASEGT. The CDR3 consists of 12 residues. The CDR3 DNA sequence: TGTGCCAGCAGTGAGCAGGGGCTAGAGCAGTTCTTC. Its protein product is CASSEQGLEQFF.

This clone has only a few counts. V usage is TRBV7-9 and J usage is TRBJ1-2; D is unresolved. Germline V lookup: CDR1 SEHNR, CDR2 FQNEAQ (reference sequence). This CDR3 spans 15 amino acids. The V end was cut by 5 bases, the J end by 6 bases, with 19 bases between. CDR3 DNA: TGTGCCAGCAGCCATCCATCGGAGAAAGGCAATGGCTACACCTTC. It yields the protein CASSHPSEKGNGYTF.

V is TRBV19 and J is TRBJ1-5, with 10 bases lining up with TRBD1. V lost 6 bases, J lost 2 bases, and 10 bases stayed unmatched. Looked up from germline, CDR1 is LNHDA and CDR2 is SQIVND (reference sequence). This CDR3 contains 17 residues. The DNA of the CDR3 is TGTGCCAGTAGGATCCGCGTGGGGACAGGGGGCAATCAGCCCCAGCATTTT. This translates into CASRIRVGTGGNQPQHF.

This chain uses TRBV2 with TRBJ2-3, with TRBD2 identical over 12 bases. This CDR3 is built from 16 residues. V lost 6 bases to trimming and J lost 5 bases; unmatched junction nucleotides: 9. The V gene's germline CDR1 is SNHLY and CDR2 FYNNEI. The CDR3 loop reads CASRTGGGLAGDTQYF. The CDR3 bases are TGTGCCAGCAGAACCGGAGGGGGACTAGCGGGAGATACGCAGTATTTT.

In DNA, the CDR3 is TGCGCCAGCAGCCAGTCGGTTGACAGAGAAGCTTTCTTT. It translates to CASSQSVDREAFF. V usage is TRBV5-1 and J usage is TRBJ1-1, with TRBD1 as a possible D gene (5 bases). Germline V gene sequence: CDR1 SGHRS, CDR2 YFSETQ. This CDR3 is 13 amino acids long. V lost 4 bases and J 8 bases, leaving 15 bases between the germline ends.